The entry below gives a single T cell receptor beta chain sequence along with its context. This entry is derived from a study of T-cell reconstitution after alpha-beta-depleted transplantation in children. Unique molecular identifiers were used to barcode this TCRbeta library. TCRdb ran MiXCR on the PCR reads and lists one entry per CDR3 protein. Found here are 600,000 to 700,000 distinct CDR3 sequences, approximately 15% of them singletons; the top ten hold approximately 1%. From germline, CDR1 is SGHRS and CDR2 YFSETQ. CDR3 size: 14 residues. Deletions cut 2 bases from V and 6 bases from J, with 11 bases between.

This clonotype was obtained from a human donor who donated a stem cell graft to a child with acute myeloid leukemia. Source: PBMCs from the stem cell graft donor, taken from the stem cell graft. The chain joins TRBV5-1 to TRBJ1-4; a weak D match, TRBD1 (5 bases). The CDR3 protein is CASSFRGADEKLFF. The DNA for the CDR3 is TGCGCCAGCAGCTTCAGAGGGGCGGATGAAAAACTGTTTTTT.